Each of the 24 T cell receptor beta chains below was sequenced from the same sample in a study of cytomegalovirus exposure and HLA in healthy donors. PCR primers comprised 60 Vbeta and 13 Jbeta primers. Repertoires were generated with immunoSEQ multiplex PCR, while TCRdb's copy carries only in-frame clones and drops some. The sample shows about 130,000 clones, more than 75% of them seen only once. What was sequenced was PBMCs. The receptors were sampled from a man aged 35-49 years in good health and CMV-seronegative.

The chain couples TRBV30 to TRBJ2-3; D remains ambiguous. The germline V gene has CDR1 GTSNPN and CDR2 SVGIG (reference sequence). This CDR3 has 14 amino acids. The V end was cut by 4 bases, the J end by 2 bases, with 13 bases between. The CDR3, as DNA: TGTGCCTGGACCGACTTTCCCTCCACAGATACGCAGTATTTT. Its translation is CAWTDFPSTDTQYF.

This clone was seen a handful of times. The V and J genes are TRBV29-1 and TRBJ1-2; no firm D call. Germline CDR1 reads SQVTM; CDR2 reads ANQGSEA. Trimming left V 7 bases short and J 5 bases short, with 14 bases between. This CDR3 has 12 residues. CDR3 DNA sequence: TGCAGCGCTCGAGTGAGGGAATATGGCTACACCTTC. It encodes CSARVREYGYTF. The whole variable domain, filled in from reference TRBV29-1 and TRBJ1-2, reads SAVISQKPSRDICQRGTSLTIQCQVDSQVTMMFWYRQQPGQSLTLIATANQGSEATYESGFVIDKFPISRPNLTFSTLTVSNMSPEDSSIYLCSARVREYGYTFGSGTRLTVV.

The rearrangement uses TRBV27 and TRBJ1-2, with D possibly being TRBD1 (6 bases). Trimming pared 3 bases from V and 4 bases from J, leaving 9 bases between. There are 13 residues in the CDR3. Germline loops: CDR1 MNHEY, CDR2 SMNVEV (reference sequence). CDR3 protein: CASSFRGAYGYTF. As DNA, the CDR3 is TGTGCCAGCAGTTTCAGGGGAGCCTATGGCTACACCTTC.

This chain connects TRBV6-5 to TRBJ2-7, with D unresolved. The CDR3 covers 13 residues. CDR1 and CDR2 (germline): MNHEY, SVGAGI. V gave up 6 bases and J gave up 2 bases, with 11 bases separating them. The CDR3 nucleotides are TGTGCCAGCAGAACAGTGGCCCCCTACGAGCAGTACTTC. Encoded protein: CASRTVAPYEQYF.

DNA of the CDR3: TGTGCCAGCAGCCAGACAGGGGGCACCTACGAGCAGTACTTC. This gives the protein CASSQTGGTYEQYF. The rearrangement uses TRBV14 and TRBJ2-7, with 10 bases identical to TRBD1. The J segment lost 2 bases and the V segment lost 3 bases, leaving 1 base of the junction unmatched. The CDR3 is 14 residues long. Germline CDR1 reads SGHDN; CDR2 reads FVKESK.

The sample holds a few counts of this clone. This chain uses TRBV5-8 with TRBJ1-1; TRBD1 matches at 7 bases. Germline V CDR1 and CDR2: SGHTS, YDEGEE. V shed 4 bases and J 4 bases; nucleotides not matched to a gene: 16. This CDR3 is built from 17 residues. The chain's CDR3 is CASSRGLTGLVGTEAFF. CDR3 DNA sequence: TGTGCCAGCAGCAGGGGGCTGACAGGGTTGGTCGGCACTGAAGCTTTCTTT.

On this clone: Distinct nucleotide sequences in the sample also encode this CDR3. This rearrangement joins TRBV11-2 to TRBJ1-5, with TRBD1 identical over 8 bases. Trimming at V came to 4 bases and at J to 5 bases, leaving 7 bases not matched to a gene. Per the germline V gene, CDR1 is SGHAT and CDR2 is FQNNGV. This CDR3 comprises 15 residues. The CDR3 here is CASSYGQGEYQPQHF. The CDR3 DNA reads TGTGCCAGCAGCTACGGACAGGGCGAATATCAGCCCCAGCATTTT.

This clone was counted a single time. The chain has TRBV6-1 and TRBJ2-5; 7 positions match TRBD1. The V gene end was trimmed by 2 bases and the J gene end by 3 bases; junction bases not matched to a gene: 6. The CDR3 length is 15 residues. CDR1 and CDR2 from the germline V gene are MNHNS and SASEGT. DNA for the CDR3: TGTGCCAGCAGTGAAATGGGACAGAGCAAAGAGACCCAGTACTTC. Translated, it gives CASSEMGQSKETQYF.

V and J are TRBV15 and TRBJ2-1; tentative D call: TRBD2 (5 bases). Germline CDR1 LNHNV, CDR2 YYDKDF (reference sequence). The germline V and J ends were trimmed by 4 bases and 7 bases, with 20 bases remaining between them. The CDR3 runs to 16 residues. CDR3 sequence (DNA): TGTGCCACCAGCACGTCGCCGGGGAGTAATCGGAATGAGCAGTTCTTC. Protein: CATSTSPGSNRNEQFF.

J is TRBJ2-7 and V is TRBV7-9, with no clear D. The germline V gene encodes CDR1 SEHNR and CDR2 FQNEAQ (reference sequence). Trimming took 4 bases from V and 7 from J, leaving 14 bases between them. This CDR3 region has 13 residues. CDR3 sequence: CASSSPSLREQYF. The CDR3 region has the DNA TGTGCCAGCAGCTCACCCTCACTAAGGGAGCAGTACTTC.

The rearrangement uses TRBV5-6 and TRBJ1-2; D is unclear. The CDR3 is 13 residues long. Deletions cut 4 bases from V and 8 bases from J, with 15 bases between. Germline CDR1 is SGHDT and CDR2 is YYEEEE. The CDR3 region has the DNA TGTGCCAGCAGCCCCGGAGGGCGGGTCGGCTACACCTTC. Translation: CASSPGGRVGYTF.

The CDR3 DNA is TGTGCCAGCAGCAACCCGGACAGTCCAGAAAAACTGTTTTTT. Protein: CASSNPDSPEKLFF. The gene calls are TRBV21-1 and TRBJ1-4; the table assigns TRBD1, which was not confirmed against the DNA. TRBV21-1 is assigned pseudogene status. The CDR3 spans 14 residues.

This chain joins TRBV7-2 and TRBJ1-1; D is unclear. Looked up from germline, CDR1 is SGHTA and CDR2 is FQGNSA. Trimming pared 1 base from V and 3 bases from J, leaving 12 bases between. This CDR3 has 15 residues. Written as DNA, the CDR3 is TGTGCCAGCAGCTTAGTTATGGTGGCATACACTGAAGCTTTCTTT. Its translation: CASSLVMVAYTEAFF. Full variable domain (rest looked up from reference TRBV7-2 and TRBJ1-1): GAGVSQSPSNKVTEKGKDVELRCDPISGHTALYWYRQSLGQGLEFLIYFQGNSAPDKSGLPSDRFSAERTGGSVSTLTIQRTQQEDSAVYLCASSLVMVAYTEAFFGQGTRLTVV.

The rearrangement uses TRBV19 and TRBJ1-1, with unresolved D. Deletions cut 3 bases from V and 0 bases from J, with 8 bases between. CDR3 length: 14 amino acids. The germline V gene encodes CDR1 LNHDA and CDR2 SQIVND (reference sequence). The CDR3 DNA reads TGTGCCAGTAGTATCCCCAGAATGAACACTGAAGCTTTCTTT. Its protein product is CASSIPRMNTEAFF.

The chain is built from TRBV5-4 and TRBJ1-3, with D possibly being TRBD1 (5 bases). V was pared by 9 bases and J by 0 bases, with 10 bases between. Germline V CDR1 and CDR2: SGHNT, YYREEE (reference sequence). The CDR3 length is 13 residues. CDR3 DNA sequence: TGTGCCACTAGACAGATCTCTGGAAACACCATATATTTT. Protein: CATRQISGNTIYF.

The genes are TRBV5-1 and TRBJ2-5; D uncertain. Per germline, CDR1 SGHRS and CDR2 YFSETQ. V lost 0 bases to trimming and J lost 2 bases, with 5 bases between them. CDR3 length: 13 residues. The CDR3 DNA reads TGCGCCAGCAGCTTGGTAGTTCAAGAGACCCAGTACTTC. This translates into CASSLVVQETQYF.

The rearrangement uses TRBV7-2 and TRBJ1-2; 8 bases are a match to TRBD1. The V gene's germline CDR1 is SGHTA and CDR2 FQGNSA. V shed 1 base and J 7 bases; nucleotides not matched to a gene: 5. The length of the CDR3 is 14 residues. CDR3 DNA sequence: TGTGCCAGCAGCTTAGTCAGGGGGCCCAGTGGCTACACCTTC. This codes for CASSLVRGPSGYTF.

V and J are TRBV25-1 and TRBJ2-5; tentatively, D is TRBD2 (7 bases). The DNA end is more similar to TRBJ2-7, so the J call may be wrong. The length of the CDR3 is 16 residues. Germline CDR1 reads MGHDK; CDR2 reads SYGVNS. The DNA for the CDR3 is TGTGCCAGCAGTGAGGGGGTCTACGGGGGGCTCTACGAGCAGTACTTC. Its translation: CASSEGVYGGLYEQYF.

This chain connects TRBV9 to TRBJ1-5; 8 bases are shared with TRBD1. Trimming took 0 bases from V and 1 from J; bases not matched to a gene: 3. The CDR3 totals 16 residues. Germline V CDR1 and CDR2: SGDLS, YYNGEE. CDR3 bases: TGTGCCAGCAGCGTAGGGACAGGGTTGAGCAATCAGCCCCAGCATTTT. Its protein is CASSVGTGLSNQPQHF.

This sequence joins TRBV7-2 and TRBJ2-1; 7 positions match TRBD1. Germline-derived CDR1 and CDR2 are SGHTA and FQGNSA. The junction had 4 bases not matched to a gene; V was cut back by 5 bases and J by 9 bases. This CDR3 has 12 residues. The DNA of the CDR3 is TGTGCCAGCAGCCAGTACAGGGGTGAGCAGTTCTTC. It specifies CASSQYRGEQFF.

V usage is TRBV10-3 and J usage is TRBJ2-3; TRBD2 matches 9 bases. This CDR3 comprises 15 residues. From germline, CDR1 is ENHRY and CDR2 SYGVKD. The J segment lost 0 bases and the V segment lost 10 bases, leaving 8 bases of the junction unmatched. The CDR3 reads CATLAGRLSTDTQYF. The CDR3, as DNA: TGTGCCACCCTAGCGGGGAGACTTAGCACAGATACGCAGTATTTT.

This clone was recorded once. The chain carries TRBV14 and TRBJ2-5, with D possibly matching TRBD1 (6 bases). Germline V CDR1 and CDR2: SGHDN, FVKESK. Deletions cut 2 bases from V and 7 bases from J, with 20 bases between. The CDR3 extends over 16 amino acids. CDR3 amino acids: CASSQLPGHHSGTQYF. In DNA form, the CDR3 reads TGTGCCAGCAGCCAATTACCGGGACATCACTCGGGGACCCAGTACTTC.

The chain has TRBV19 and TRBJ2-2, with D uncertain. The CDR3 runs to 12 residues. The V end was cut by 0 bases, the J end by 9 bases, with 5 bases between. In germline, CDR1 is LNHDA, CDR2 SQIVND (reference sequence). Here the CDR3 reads CASSIDYRELFF. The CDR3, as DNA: TGTGCCAGTAGTATAGATTACAGGGAGCTGTTTTTT. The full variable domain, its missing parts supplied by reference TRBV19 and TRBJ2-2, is DGGITQSPKYLFRKEGQNVTLSCEQNLNHDAMYWYRQDPGQGLRLIYYSQIVNDFQKGDIAEGYSVSREKKESFPLTVTSAQKNPTAFYLCASSIDYRELFFGEGSRLTVL.

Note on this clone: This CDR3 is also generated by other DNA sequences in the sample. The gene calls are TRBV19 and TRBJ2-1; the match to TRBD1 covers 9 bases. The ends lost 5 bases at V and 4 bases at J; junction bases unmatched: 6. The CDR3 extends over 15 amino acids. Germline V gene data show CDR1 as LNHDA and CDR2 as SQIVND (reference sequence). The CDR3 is CASSHEGQGYNEQFF. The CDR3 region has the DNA TGTGCCAGTAGTCATGAGGGACAGGGATACAATGAGCAGTTCTTC.